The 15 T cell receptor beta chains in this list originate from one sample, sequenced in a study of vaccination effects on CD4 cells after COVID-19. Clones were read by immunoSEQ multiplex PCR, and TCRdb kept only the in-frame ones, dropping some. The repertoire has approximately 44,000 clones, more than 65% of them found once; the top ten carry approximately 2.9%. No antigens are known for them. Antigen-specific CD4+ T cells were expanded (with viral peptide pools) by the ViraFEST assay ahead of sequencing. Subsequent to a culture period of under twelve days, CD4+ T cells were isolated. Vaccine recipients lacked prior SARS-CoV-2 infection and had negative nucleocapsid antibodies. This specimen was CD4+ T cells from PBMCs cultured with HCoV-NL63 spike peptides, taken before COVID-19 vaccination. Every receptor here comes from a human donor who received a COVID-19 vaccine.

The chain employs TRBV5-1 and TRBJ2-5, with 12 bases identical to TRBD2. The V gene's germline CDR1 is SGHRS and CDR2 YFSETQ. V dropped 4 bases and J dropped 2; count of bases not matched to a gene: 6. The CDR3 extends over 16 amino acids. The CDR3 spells CASSQQLAGGQETQYF. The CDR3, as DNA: TGCGCCAGCAGCCAGCAACTAGCGGGGGGACAAGAGACCCAGTACTTC.

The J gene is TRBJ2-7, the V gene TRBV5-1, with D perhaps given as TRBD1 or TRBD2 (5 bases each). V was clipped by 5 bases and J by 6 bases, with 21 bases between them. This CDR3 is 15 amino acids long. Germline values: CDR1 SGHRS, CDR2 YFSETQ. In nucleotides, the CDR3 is TGCGCCAGCAGGGGGACGGTGGGGTCCAGTGGCGAGCAGTACGTC. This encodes CASRGTVGSSGEQYV.

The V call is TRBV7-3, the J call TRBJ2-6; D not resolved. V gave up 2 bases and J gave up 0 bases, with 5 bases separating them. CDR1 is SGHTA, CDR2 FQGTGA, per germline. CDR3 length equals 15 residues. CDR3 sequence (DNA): TGTGCCAGCAGCTTATTCAGCTCTGGGGCCAACGTCCTGACTTTC. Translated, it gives CASSLFSSGANVLTF. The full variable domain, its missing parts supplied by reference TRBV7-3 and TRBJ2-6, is GAGVSQTPSNKVTEKGKYVELRCDPISGHTALYWYRQSLGQGPEFLIYFQGTGAADDSGLPNDRFFAVRPEGSVSTLKIQRTERGDSAVYLCASSLFSSGANVLTFGAGSRLTVL.

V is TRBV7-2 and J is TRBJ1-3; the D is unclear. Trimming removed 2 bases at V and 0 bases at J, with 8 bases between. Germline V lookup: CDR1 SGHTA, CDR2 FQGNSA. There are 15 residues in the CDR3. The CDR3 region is CASSLKGASGNTIYF. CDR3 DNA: TGTGCCAGCAGCTTAAAGGGTGCCTCTGGAAACACCATATATTTT.

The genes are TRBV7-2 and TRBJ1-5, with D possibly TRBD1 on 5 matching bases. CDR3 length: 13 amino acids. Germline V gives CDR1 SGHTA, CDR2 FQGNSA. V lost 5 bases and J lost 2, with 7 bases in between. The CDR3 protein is CASSPQGNQPQHF. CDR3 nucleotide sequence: TGTGCCAGCAGCCCACAGGGCAATCAGCCCCAGCATTTT.

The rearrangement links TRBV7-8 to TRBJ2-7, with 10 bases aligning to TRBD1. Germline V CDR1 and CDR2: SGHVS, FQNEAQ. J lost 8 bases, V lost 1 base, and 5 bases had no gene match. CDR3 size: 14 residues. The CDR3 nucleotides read TGTGCCAGCAGCTTAGGGGGGACAGGGGTACAGCAGTACGTC. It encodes CASSLGGTGVQQYV.

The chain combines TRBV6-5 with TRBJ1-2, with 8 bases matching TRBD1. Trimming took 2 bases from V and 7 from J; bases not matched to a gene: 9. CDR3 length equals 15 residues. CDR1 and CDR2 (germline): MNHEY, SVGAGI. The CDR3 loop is CASSYRHTDRAGYTF. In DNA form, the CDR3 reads TGTGCCAGCAGTTACCGGCATACGGACAGGGCTGGCTACACCTTC.

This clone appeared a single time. CDR3 DNA sequence: TGTGCCAGTAGCAACTCGGGAGAGACCCAGTACTTC. Its translation is CASSNSGETQYF. The chain combines TRBV19 with TRBJ2-5; the D is unclear. The CDR3 contains 12 residues. Looked up from germline, CDR1 is LNHDA and CDR2 is SQIVND (reference sequence). V was shortened by 6 bases and J by 4 bases, with 9 bases between the two germline ends.

DNA for the CDR3: TGTGCCAGCAGCGCAGCTAGCGGGGGGGAATCTTTAGCCAAAAACATTCAGTACTTC. It specifies CASSAASGGESLAKNIQYF. J is TRBJ2-4 and V is TRBV9; TRBD2 matches at 12 bases. Germline assignment: CDR1 SGDLS and CDR2 YYNGEE. This CDR3 is built from 19 residues. Trimming removed 3 bases from V and 0 bases from J; junction bases left unmatched: 10.

The CDR3 region has the DNA TGTGCCACCAGTCCAAGGGACAGTTCCTATAATTCACCCCTCCACTTT. It codes for CATSPRDSSYNSPLHF. The J gene is TRBJ1-6, the V gene TRBV24-1; 7 bases map to TRBD1. Trimming removed 6 bases from V and 1 base from J; junction bases left unmatched: 5. Per the germline V gene, CDR1 is KGHDR and CDR2 is SFDVKD. The CDR3 totals 16 residues.

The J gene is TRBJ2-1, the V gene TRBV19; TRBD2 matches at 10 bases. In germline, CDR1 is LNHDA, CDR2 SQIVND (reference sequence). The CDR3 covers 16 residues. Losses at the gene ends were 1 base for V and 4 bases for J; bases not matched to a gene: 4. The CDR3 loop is CASSIGGSGGYNEQFF. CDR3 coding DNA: TGTGCCAGTAGTATAGGTGGTAGCGGGGGGTACAATGAGCAGTTCTTC.

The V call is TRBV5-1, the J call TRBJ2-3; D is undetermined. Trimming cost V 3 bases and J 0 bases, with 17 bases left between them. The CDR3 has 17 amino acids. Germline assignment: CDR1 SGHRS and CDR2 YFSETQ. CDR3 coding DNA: TGCGCCAGCAGCTCGAATCCTACTACTCCTAGCACAGATACGCAGTATTTT. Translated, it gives CASSSNPTTPSTDTQYF. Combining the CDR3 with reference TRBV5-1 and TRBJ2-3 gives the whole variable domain KAGVTQTPRYLIKTRGQQVTLSCSPISGHRSVSWYQQTPGQGLQFLFEYFSETQRNKGNFPGRFSGRQFSNSRSEMNVSTLELGDSALYLCASSSNPTTPSTDTQYFGPGTRLTVL.

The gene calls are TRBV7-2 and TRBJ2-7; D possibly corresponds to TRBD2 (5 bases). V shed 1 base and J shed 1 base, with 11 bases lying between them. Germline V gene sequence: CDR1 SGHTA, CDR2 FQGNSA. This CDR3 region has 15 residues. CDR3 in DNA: TGTGCCAGCAGCTTAGTTGGCGGGTTATCCTACGAGCAGTACGTC. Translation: CASSLVGGLSYEQYV.

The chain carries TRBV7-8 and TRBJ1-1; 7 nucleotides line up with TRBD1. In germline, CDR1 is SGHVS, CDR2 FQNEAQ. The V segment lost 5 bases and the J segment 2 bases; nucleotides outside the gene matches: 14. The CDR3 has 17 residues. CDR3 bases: TGTGCCAGCAGCCCCCGACAGGGTAGGGTTGTTAACACTGAAGCTTTCTTT. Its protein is CASSPRQGRVVNTEAFF. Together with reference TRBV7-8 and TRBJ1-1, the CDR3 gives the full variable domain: GAGVSQSPRYKVAKRGQDVALRCDPISGHVSLFWYQQALGQGPEFLTYFQNEAQLDKSGLPSDRFFAERPEGSVSTLKIQRTQQEDSAVYLCASSPRQGRVVNTEAFFGQGTRLTVV.

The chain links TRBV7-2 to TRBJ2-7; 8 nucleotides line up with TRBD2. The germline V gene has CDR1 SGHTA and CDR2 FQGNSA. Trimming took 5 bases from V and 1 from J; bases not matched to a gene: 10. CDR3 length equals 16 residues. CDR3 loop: CASSLGSSGASYEQYV. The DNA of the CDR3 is TGTGCCAGCAGCCTAGGGAGTAGCGGGGCTTCCTACGAGCAGTACGTC.